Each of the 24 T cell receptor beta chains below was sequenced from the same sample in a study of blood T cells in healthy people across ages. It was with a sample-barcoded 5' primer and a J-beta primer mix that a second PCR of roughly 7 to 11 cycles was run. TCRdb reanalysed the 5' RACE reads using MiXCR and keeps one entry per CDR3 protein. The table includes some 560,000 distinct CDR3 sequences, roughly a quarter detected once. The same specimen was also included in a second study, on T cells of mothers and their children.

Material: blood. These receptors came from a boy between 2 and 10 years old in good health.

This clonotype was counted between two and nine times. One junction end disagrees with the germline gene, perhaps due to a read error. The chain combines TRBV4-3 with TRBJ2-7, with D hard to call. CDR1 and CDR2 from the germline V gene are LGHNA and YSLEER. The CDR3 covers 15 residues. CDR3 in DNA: TGCGCCAGCAACCAAGATCATCCGGGCCCCTACGAGCAGTACTTC. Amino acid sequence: CASNQDHPGPYEQYF.

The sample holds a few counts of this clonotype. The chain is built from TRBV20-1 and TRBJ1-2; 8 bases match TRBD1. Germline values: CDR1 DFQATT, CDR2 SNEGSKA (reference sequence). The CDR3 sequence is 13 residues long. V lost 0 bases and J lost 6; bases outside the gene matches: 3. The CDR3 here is CSARDRGRNGYTF. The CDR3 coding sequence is TGCAGTGCTAGAGACAGGGGGCGAAATGGCTACACCTTC.

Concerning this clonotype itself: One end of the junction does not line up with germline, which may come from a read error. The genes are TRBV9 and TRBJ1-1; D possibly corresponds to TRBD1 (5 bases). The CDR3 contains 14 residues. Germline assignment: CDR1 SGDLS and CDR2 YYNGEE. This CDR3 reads CASSPRGTNTEAFF. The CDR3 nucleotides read TGTGCCAGCAGCCCTAGGGGCACGAACACCGAAGCTTTCTTT. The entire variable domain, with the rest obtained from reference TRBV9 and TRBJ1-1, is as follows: DSGVTQTPKHLITATGQRVTLRCSPRSGDLSVYWYQQSLDQGLQFLIQYYNGEERAKGNILERFSAQQFPDLHSELNLSSLELGDSALYFCASSPRGTNTEAFFGQGTRLTVV.

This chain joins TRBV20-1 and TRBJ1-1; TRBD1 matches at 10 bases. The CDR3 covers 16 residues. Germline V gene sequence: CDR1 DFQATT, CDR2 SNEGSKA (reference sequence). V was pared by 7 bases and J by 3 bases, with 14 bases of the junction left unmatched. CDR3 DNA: TGCAGTGTTAGTAGCGGGACAGGGGCATGGGACACTGAAGCTTTCTTT. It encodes CSVSSGTGAWDTEAFF.

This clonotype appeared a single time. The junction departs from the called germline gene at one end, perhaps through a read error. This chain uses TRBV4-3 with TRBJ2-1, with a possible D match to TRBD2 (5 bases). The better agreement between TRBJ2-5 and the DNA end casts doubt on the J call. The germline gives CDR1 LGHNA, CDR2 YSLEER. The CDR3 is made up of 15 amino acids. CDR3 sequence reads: CASSQDSTTQVTQYF. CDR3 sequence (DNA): TGCGCCAGCAGCCAGGATTCGACTACCCAAGTGACCCAGTACTTC.

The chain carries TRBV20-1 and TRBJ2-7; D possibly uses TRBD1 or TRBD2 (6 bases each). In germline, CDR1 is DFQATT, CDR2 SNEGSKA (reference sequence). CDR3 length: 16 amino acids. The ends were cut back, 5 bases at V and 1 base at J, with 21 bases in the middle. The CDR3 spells CSAPSPRRGASYEQYF. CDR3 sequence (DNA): TGCAGTGCTCCCTCCCCTCGAAGGGGGGCTTCCTACGAGCAGTACTTC.

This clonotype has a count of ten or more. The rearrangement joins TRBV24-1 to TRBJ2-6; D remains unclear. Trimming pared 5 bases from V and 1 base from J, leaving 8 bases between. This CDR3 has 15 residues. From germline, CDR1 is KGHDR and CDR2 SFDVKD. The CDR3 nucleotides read TGTGCCACCAGTGCTAGGTCTTCTGGGGCCAACGTCCTGACTTTC. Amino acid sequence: CATSARSSGANVLTF.

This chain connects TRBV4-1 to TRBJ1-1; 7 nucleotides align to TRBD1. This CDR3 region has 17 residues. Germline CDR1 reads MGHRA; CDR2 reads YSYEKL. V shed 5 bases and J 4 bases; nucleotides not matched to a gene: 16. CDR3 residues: CASSGRDRGKMGTEAFF. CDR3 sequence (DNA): TGCGCCAGCAGCGGACGGGACAGAGGGAAAATGGGCACTGAAGCTTTCTTT.

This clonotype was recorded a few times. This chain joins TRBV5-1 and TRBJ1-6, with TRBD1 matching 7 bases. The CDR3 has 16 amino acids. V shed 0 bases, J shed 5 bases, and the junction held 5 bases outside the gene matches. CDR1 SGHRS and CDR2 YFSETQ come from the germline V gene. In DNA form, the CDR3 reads TGCGCCAGCAGCTTGGGCGGAGGGACAGATAATTCACCCCTCCACTTT. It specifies CASSLGGGTDNSPLHF.

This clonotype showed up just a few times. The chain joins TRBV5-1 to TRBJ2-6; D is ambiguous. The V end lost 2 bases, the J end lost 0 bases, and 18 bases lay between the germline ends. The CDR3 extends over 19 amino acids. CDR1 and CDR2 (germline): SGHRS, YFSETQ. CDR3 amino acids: CASSFRPGGISSGANVLTF. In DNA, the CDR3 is TGCGCCAGCAGCTTTAGACCGGGCGGTATAAGCTCTGGGGCCAACGTCCTGACTTTC.

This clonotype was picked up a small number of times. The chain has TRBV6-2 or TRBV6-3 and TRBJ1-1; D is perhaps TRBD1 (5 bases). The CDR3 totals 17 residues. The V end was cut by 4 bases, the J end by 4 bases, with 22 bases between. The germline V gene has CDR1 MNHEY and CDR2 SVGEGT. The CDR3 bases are TGTGCCAGCAGTTCGCCCTGGACACGCAGGGCGGGCACTGAAGCTTTCTTT. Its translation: CASSSPWTRRAGTEAFF.

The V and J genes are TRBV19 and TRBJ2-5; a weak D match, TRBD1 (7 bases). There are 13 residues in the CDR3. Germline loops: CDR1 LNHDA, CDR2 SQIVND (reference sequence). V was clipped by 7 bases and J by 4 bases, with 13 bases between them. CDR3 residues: CASKGQGGETQYF. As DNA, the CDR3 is TGTGCCAGTAAGGGGCAGGGGGGAGAGACCCAGTACTTC. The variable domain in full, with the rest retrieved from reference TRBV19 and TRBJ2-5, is DGGITQSPKYLFRKEGQNVTLSCEQNLNHDAMYWYRQDPGQGLRLIYYSQIVNDFQKGDIAEGYSVSREKKESFPLTVTSAQKNPTAFYLCASKGQGGETQYFGPGTRLLVL.

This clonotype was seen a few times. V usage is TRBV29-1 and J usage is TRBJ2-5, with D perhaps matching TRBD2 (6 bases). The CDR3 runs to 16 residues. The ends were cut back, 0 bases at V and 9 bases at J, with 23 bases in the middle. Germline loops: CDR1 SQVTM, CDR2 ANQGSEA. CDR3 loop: CSVEDSAGTPGEAQYF. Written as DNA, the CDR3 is TGCAGCGTTGAAGATTCCGCCGGGACGCCCGGGGAGGCCCAGTACTTC.

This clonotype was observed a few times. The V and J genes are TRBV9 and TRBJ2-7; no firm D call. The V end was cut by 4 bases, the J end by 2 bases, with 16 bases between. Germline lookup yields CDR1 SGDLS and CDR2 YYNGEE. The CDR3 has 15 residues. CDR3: CASSPTHGQTYEQYF. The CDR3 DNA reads TGTGCCAGCAGCCCGACCCATGGGCAGACCTACGAGCAGTACTTC.

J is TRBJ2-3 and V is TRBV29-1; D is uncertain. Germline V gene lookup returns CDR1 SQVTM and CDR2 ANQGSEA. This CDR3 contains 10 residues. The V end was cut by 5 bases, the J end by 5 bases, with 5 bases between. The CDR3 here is CSVYGDTQYF. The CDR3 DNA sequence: TGCAGCGTTTATGGAGATACGCAGTATTTT.

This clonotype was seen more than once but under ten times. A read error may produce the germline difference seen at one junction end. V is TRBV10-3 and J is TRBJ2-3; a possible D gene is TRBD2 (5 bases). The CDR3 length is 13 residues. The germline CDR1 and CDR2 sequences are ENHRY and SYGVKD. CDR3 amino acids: CAIGDLATDTQYF. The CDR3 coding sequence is TGTGCCATCGGTGACCTAGCAACGGATACGCAGTATTTT.

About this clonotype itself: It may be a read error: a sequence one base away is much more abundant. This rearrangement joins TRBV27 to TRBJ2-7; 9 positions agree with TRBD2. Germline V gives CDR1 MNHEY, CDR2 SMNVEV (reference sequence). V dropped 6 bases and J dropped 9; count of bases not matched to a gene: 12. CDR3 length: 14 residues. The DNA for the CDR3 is TGTGCCAGCAGGCCACCGGGACTAGCACCCGGGCAGTACTTC. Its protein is CASRPPGLAPGQYF.

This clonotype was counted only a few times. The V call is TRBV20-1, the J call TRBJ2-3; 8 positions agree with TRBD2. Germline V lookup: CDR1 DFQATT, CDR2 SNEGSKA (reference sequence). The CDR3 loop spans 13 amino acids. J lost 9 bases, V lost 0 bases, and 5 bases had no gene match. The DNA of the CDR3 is TGCAGTGCTAGAGAATCGGGGGGGGAGACGCAGTATTTT. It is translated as CSARESGGETQYF.

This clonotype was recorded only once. DNA for the CDR3: TGTGCCATCATCTCAAGCATTGGGTCGGACACTGAAGCTTTCTTT. Residues: CAIISSIGSDTEAFF. This sequence joins TRBV10-3 and TRBJ1-1, with D hard to call. In germline, CDR1 is ENHRY, CDR2 SYGVKD. The ends were cut back, 7 bases at V and 3 bases at J, with 18 bases in the middle. The CDR3 is 15 residues long.

The CDR3 region is CASSPPTAKNIQYF. The CDR3 DNA reads as TGTGCCAGCAGCCCTCCCACAGCGAAAAACATTCAGTACTTC. V usage is TRBV7-6 and J usage is TRBJ2-4; D is undetermined. Trimming pared 5 bases from V and 4 bases from J, leaving 12 bases between. This CDR3 contains 14 residues. Germline V lookup: CDR1 SGHVS, CDR2 FNYEAQ.

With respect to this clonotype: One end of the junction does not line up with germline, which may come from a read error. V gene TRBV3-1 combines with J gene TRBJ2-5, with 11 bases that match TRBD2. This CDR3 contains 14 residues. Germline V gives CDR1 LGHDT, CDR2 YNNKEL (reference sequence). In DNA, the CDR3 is TGTGCCAGCAGCCAAGAGATTAGCGGGGGGGCAAAGTTCTTC. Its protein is CASSQEISGGAKFF.

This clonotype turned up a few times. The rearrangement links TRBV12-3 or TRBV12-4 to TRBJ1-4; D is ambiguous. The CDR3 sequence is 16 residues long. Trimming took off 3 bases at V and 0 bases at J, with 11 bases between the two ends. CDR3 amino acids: CASSFGSTATNEKLFF. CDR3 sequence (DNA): TGTGCCAGCAGTTTTGGCAGTACTGCAACTAATGAAAAACTGTTTTTT.

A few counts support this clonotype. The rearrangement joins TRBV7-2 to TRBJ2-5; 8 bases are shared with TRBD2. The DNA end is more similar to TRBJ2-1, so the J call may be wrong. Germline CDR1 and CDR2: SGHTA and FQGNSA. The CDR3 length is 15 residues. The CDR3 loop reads CASSLDPGGPWEQFF. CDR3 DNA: TGTGCCAGCAGCTTAGATCCGGGAGGGCCATGGGAGCAGTTCTTC.

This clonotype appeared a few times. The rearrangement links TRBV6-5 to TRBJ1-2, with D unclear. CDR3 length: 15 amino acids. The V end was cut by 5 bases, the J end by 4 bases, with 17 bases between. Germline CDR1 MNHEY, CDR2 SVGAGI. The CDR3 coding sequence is TGTGCCAGCAGTCGACACCTGGAGGGCAGCTATGGCTACACCTTC. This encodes CASSRHLEGSYGYTF.